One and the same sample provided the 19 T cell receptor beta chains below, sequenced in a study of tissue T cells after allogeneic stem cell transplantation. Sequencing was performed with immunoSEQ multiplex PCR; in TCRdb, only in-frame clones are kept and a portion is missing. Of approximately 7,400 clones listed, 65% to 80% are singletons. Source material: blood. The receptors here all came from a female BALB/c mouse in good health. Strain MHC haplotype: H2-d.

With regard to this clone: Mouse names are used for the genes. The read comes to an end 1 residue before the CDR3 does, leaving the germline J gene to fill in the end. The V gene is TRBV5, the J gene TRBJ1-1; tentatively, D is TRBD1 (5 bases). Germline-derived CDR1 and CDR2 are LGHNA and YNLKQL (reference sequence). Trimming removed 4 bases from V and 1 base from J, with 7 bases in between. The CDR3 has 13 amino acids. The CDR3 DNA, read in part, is TGTGCCAGCAGCCCCGACAGAAACACAGAAGTCTTC. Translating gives CASSPDRNTEVF. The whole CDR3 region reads CASSPDRNTEVFF.

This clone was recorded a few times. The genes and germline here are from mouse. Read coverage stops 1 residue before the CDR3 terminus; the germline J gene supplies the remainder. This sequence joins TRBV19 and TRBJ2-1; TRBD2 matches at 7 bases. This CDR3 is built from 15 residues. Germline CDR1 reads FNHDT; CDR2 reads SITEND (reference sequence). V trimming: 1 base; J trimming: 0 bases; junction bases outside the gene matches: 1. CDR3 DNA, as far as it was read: TGTGCCAGCAGTATATCTGGGGGTAACTATGCTGAGCAGTTC. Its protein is CASSISGGNYAEQF. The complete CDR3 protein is CASSISGGNYAEQFF.

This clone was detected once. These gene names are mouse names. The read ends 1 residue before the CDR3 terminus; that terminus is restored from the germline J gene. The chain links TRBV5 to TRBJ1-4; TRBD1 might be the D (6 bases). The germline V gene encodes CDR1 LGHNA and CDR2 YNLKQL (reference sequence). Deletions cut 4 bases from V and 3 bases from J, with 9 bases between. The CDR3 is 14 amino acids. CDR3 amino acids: CASSPGTTNERLFF. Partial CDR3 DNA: TGTGCCAGCAGCCCCGGGACAACCAACGAAAGATTATTT.

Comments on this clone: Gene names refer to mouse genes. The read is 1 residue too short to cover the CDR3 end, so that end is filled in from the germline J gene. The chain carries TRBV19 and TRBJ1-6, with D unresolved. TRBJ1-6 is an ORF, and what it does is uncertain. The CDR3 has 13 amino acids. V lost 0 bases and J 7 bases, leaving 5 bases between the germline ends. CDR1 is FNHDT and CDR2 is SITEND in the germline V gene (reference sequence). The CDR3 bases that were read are TGTGCCAGCAGTATAGTGGGGAATTCGCCCCTCTAC. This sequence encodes CASSIVGNSPLY. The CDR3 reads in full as CASSIVGNSPLYF.

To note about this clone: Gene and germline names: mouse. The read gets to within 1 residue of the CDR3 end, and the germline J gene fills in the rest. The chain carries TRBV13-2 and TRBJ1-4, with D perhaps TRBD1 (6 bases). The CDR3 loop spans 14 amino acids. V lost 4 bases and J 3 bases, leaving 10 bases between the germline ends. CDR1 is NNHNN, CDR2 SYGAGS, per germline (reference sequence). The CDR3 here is CASGRTEPNERLFF. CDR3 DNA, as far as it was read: TGTGCCAGCGGTCGGACAGAACCCAACGAAAGATTATTT.

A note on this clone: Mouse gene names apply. The CDR3 protein is CASSQELGGPDTQYF. Partial CDR3 DNA: TGTGCCAGCAGCCAAGAACTGGGGGGGCCAGACACCCAGTAC. The genes are TRBV5 and TRBJ2-5, with TRBD2 matching 11 bases. The read stops 1 residue short of the end of the CDR3; the missing end is completed from the germline J gene. CDR1 and CDR2 from the germline V gene are LGHNA and YNLKQL (reference sequence). J gave up 5 bases and V 0 bases, and 1 base lay outside the gene matches. The CDR3 has 15 residues.

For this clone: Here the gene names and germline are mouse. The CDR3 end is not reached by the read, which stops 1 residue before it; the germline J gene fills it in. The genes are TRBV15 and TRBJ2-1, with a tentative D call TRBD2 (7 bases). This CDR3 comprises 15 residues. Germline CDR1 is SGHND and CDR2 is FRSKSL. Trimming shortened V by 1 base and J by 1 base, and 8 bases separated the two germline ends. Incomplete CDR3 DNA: TGTGCCAGCAGTTTAGGGGGGGCCAACTATGCTGAGCAGTTC. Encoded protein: CASSLGGANYAEQF. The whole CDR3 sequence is CASSLGGANYAEQFF.

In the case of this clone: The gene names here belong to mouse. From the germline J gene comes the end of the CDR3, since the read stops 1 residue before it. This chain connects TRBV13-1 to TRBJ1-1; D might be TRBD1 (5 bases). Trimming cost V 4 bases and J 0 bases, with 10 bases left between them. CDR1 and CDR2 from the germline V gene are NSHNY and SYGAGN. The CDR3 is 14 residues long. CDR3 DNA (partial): TGTGCCAGCAGTCGACAGTTTGCAAACACAGAAGTCTTC. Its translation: CASSRQFANTEVF. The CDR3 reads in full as CASSRQFANTEVFF.

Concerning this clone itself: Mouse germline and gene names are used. The CDR3 protein is CASRPVGASQNTLYF. CDR3 bases read: TGTGCCAGCAGGCCCGTGGGAGCTAGTCAAAACACCTTGTAC. The chain has TRBV13-1 and TRBJ2-4; no clear D. The read halts 1 residue ahead of the CDR3 end, with the missing end drawn from the germline J gene. The germline V gene has CDR1 NSHNY and CDR2 SYGAGN. There are 15 residues in the CDR3. V was clipped by 5 bases and J by 0 bases, with 13 bases between them.

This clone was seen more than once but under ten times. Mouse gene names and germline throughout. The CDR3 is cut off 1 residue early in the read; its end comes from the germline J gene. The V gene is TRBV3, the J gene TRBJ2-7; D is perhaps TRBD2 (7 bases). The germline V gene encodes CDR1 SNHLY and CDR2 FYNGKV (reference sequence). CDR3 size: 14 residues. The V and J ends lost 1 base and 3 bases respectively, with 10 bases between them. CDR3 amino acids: CASSLEGGGYEQYF. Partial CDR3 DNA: TGTGCCAGCAGCTTAGAGGGGGGGGGCTATGAACAGTAC.

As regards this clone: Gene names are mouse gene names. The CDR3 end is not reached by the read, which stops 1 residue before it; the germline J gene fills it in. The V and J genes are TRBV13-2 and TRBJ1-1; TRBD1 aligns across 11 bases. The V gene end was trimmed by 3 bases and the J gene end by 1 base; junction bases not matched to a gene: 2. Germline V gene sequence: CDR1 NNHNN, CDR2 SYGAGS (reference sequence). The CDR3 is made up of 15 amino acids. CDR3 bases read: TGTGCCAGCGGTGCGGACAGGGGGCAAAACACAGAAGTCTTC. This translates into CASGADRGQNTEVF. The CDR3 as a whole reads CASGADRGQNTEVFF.

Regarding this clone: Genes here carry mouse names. The CDR3 reads CASSQDRHIQNTLYF. The sequenced part of the CDR3 DNA is TGTGCCAGCAGCCAAGATCGGCACATTCAAAACACCTTGTAC. The chain uses TRBV5 and TRBJ2-4; D is uncertain. The read comes to an end 1 residue before the CDR3 does, leaving the germline J gene to fill in the end. V was clipped by 0 bases and J by 2 bases, with 9 bases between them. The CDR3 totals 15 residues. Germline CDR1 and CDR2: LGHNA and YNLKQL (reference sequence).

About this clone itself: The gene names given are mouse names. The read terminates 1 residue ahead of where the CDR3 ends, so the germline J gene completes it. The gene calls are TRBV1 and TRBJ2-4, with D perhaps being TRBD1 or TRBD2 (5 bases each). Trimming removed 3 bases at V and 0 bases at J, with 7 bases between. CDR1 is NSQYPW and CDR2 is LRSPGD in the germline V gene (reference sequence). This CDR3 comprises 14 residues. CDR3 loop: CTCSAGPSQNTLYF. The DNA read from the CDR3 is TGCACCTGCAGTGCGGGACCTAGTCAAAACACCTTGTAC.

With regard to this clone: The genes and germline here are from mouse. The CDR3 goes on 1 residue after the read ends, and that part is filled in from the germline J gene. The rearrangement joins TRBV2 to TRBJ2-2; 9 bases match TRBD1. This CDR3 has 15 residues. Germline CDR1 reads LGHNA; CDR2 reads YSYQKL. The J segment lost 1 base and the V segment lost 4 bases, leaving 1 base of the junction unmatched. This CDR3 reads CASSLDRGNTGQLYF. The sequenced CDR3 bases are TGTGCCAGCAGCCTGGACAGGGGAAACACCGGGCAGCTCTAC.

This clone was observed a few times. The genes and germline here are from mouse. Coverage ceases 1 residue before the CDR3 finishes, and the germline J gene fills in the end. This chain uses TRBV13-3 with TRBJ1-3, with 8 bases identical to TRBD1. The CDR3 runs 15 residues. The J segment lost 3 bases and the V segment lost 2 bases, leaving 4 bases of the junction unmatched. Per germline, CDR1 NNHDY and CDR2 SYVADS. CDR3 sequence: CASSDGRGRGNTLYF. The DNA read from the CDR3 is TGTGCCAGCAGTGACGGCAGGGGGCGTGGAAATACGCTCTAT.

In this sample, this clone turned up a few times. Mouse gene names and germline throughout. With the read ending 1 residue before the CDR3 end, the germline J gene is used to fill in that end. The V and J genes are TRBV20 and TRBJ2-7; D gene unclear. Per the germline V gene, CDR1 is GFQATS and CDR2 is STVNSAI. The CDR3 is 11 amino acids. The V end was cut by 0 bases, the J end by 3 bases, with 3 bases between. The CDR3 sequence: CGARDIYEQYF. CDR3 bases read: TGTGGTGCTAGGGACATCTATGAACAGTAC.

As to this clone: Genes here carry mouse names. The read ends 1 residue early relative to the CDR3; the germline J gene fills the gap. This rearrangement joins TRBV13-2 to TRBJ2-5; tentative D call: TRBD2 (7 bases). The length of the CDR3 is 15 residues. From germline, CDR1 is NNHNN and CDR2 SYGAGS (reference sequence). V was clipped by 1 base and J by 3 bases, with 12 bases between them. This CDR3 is CASGDKWGAQDTQYF. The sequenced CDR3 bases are TGTGCCAGCGGTGATAAATGGGGGGCTCAAGACACCCAGTAC.

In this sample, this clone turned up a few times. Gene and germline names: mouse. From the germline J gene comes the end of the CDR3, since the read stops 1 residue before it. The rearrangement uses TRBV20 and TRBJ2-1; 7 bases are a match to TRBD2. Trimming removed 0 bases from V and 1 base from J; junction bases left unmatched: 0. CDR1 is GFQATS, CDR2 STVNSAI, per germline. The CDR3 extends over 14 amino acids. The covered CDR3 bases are TGTGGTGCTAGGGATGGGGGGAACTATGCTGAGCAGTTC. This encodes CGARDGGNYAEQF. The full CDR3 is CGARDGGNYAEQFF.

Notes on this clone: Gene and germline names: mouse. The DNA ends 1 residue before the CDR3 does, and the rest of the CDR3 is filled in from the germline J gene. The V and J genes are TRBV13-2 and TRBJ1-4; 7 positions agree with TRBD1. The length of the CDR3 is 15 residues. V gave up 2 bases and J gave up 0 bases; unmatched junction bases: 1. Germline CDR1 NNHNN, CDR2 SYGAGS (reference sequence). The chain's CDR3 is CASGETGISNERLFF. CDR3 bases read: TGTGCCAGCGGTGAGACAGGGATTTCCAACGAAAGATTATTT.